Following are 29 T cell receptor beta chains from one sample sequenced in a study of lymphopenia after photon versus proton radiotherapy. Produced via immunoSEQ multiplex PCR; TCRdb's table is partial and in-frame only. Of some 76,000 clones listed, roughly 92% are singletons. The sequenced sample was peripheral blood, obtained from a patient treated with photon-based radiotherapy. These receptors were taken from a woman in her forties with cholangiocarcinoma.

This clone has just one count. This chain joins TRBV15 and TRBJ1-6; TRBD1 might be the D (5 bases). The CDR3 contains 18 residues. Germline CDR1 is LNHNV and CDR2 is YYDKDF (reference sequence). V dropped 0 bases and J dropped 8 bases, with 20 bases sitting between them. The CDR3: CATSRDLAPGNNDSPLHF. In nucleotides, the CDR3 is TGTGCCACCAGCAGAGATCTTGCTCCAGGGAATAATGATTCACCCCTCCACTTT.

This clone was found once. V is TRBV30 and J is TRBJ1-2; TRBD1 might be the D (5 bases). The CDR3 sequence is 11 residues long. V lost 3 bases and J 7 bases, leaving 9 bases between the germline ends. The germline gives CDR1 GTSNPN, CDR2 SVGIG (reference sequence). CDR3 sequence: CAWRLGVGYTF. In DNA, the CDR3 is TGTGCCTGGAGACTAGGGGTTGGCTACACCTTC.

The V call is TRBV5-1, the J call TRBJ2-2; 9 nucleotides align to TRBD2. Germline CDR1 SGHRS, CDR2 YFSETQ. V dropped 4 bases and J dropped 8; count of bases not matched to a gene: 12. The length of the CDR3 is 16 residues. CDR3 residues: CASSVTSGREEGELFF. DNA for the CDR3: TGCGCCAGCAGCGTTACTAGCGGGCGCGAAGAAGGGGAGCTGTTTTTT.

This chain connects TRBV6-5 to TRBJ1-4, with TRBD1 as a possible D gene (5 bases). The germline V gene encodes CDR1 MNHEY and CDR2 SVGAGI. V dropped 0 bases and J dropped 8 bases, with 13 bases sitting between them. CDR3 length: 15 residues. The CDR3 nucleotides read TGTGCCAGCAGTTACTCGGGAGGAAGGGGCGAAAAACTGTTTTTT. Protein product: CASSYSGGRGEKLFF.

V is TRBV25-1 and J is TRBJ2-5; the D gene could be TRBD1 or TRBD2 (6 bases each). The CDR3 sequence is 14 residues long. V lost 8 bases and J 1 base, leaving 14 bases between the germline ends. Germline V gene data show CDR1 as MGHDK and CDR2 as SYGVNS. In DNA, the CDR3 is TGTGCCAGCGGAGGGGGGAGTTTCCAAGAGACCCAGTACTTC. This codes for CASGGGSFQETQYF.

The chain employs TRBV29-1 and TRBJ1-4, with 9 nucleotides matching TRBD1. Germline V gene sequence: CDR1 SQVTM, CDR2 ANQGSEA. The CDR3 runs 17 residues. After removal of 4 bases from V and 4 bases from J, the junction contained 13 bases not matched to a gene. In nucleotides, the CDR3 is TGCAGCGTTGCGACAGGGGGGTCCTCTCCACTTAATGAAAAACTGTTTTTT. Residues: CSVATGGSSPLNEKLFF.

DNA of the CDR3: TGTGCCAGCAGCTTAGGACAGGGAATTGGGATCGACGAGCAGTACTTC. Translating it yields CASSLGQGIGIDEQYF. The gene calls are TRBV5-5 and TRBJ2-7; 8 bases align to TRBD1. V gave up 2 bases and J gave up 5 bases; unmatched junction bases: 12. This CDR3 is 16 amino acids long. Germline lookup yields CDR1 SGHKS and CDR2 YYEKEE (reference sequence).

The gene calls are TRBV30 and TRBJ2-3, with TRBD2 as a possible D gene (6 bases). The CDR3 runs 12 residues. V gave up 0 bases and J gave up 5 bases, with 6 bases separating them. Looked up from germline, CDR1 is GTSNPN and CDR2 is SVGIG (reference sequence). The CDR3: CAWSVGGDTQYF. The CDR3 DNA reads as TGTGCCTGGAGTGTCGGGGGAGATACGCAGTATTTT. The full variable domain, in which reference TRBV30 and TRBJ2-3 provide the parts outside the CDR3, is SQTIHQWPATLVQPVGSPLSLECTVEGTSNPNLYWYRQAAGRGLQLLFYSVGIGQISSEVPQNLSASRPQDRQFILSSKKLLLSDSGFYLCAWSVGGDTQYFGPGTRLTVL.

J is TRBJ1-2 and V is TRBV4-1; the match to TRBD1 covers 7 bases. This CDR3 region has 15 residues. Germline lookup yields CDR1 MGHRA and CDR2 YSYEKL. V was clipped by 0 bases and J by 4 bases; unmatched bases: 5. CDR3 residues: CASSQDQGDLYGYTF. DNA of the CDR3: TGCGCCAGCAGCCAAGATCAGGGGGACCTCTATGGCTACACCTTC.

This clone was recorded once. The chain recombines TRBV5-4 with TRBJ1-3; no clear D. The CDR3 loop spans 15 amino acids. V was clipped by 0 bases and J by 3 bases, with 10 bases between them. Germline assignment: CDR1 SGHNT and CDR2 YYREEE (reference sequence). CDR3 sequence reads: CASSLVSESGNTIYF. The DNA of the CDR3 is TGTGCCAGCAGCTTGGTGTCAGAAAGTGGAAACACCATATATTTT.

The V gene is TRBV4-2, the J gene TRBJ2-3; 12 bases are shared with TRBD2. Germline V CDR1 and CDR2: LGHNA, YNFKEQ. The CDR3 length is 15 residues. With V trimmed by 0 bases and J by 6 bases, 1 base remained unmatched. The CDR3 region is CASSQELAGGDTQYF. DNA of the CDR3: TGTGCCAGCAGCCAAGAACTAGCGGGAGGTGATACGCAGTATTTT.

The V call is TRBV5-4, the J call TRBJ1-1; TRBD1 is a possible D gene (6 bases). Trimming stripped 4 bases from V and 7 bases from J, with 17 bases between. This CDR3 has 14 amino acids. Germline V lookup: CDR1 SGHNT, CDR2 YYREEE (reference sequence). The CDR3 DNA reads TGTGCCAGCAGCGACCGGGACAAGGAAGTTGAAGCTTTCTTT. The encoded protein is CASSDRDKEVEAFF.

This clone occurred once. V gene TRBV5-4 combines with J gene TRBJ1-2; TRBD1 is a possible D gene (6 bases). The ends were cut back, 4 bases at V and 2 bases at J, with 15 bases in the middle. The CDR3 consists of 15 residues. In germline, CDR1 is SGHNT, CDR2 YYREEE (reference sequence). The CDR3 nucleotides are TGTGCCAGCAGCGACCCGGACAGACTAAACTATGGCTACACCTTC. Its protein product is CASSDPDRLNYGYTF.

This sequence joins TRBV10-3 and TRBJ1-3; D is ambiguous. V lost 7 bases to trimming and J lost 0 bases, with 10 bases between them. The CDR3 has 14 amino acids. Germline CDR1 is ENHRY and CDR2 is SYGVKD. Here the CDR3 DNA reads TGTGCCATCACGGCGTACAGCTCTGGAAACACCATATATTTT. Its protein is CAITAYSSGNTIYF.

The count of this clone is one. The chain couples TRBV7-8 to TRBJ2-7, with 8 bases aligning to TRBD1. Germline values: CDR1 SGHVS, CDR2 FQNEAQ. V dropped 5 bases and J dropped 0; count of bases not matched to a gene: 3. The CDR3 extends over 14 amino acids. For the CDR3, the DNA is TGTGCCAGCAGCCCGGACAGGGCCTCCTACGAGCAGTACTTC. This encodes CASSPDRASYEQYF. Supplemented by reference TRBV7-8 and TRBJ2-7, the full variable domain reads GAGVSQSPRYKVAKRGQDVALRCDPISGHVSLFWYQQALGQGPEFLTYFQNEAQLDKSGLPSDRFFAERPEGSVSTLKIQRTQQEDSAVYLCASSPDRASYEQYFGPGTRLTVT.

CDR3 sequence (DNA): TGTGCCAGCACTGTACCCGGTGGCAAAAACATTCAGTACTTC. Encoded protein: CASTVPGGKNIQYF. This chain connects TRBV7-2 to TRBJ2-4; D uncertain. The germline V gene has CDR1 SGHTA and CDR2 FQGNSA. CDR3 length: 14 residues. V gave up 7 bases and J gave up 3 bases, with 13 bases separating them.

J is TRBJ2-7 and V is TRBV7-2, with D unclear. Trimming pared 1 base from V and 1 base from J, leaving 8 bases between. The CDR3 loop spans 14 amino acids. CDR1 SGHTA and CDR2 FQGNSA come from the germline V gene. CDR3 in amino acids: CASSLVLVSYEQYF. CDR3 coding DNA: TGTGCCAGCAGCTTAGTCCTGGTGTCCTACGAGCAGTACTTC.

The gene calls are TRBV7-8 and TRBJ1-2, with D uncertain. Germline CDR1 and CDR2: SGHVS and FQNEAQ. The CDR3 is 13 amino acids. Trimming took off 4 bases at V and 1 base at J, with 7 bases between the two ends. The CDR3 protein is CASSSSGNYGYTF. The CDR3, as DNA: TGTGCCAGCAGCTCTAGCGGTAACTATGGCTACACCTTC.

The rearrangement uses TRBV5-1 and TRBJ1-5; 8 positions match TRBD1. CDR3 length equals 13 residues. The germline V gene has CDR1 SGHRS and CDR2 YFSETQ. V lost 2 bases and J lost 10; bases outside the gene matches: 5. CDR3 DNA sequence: TGCGCCAGCAGCTTAACGGGACAGGAACCCCAGCATTTT. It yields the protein CASSLTGQEPQHF.

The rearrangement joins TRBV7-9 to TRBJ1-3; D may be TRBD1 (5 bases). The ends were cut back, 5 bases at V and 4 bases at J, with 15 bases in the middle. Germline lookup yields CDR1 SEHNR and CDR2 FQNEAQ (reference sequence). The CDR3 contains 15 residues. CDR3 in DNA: TGTGCCAGCAGCCCGACCGGGACGGGGGGAAACACCATATATTTT. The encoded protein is CASSPTGTGGNTIYF.

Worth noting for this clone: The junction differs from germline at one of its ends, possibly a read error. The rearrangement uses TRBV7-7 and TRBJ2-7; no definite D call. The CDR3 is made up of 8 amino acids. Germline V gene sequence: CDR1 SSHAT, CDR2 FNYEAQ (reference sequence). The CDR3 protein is CDSYEQYF. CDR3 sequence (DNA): TGTGACAGCTACGAGCAGTACTTC.

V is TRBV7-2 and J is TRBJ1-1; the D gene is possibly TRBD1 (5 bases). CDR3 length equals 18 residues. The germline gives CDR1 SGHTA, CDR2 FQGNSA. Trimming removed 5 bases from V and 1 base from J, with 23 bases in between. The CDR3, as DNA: TGTGCCAGCAGCAAGGGCCCCTCAGGGCTAAGAGGGAACACTGAAGCTTTCTTT. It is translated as CASSKGPSGLRGNTEAFF.

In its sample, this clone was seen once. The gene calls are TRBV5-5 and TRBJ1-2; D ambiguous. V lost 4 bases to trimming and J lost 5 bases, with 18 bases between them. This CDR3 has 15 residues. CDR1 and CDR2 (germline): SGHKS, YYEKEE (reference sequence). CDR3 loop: CASSPLMGSSYGYTF. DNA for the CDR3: TGTGCCAGCAGCCCCCTGATGGGTTCTTCATATGGCTACACCTTC.

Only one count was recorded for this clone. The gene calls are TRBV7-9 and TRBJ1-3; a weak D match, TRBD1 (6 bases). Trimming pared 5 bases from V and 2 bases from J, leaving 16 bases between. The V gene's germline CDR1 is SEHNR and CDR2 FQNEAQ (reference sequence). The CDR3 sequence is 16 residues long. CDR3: CASSPSKQGTGNTIYF. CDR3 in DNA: TGTGCCAGCAGCCCCTCAAAACAGGGAACTGGAAACACCATATATTTT.

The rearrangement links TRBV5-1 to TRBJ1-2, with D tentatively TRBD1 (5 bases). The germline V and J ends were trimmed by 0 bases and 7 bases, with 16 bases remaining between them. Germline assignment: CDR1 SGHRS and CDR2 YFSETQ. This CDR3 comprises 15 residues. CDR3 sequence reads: CASSLGTLQGSGYTF. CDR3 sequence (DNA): TGCGCCAGCAGCTTGGGGACACTTCAGGGTTCTGGCTACACCTTC.

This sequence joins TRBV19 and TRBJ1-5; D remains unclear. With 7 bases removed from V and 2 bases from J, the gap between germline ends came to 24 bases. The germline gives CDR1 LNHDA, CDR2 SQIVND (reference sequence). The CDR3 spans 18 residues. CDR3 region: CASKSVGVGIRGNQPQHF. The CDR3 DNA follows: TGTGCCAGTAAAAGTGTCGGGGTTGGGATTCGGGGCAATCAGCCCCAGCATTTT.

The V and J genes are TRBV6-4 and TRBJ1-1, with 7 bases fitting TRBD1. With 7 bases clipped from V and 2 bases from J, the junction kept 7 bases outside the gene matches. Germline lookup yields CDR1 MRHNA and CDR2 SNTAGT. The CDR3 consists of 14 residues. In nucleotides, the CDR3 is TGTGCCAGCAAAGGGGACAGCCTTAACACTGAAGCTTTCTTT. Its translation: CASKGDSLNTEAFF.

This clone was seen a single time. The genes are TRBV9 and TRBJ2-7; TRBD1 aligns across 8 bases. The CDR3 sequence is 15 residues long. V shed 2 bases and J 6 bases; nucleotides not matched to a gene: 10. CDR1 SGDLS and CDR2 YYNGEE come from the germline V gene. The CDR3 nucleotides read TGTGCCAGCAGCGTGGGGGACAGGCAGATCTCCGAGCAGTACTTC. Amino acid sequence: CASSVGDRQISEQYF.

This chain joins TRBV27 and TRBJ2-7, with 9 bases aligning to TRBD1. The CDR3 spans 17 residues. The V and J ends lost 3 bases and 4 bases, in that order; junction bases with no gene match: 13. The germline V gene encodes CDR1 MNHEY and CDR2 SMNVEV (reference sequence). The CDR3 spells CASSFYPQRTGEYEQYF. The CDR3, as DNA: TGTGCCAGCAGTTTCTATCCGCAAAGGACAGGGGAATACGAGCAGTACTTC.